This T cell receptor beta chain stems from a study of blood T cell repertoires in COVID-19. Study summary: T cells, B-cell-depleted T cells, or PBMCs provided the cDNA or gDNA that served as material.

The CDR3 extends over 15 amino acids. Germline CDR1 and CDR2: SGHDT and YYEEEE. The V end lost 6 bases, the J end lost 1 base, and 14 bases lay between the germline ends. The Seattle patients joined while their infection was active and were tracked longitudinally afterward. Authors' methods: Amplified reference gene primers provided the basis for estimating nucleated cell counts. Profiled with immunoSEQ multiplex PCR; TCRdb holds only in-frame clones, not every one. Clone size and the V and J calls come from that table; the DNA yielded D and trimming. The sample holds more than 150,000 clones; roughly 94% are singletons and the top ten take about 0.76%.

The TCR was taken from a man younger than 40 with COVID-19, enrolled during active disease. This chain joins TRBV5-6 and TRBJ1-5; D remains ambiguous. Sequenced material: peripheral blood. Here the CDR3 DNA reads TGTGCCAGCACCTCTCGCGTTCGGAGCAATCAGCCCCAGCATTTT. This encodes CASTSRVRSNQPQHF. Together with reference TRBV5-6 and TRBJ1-5, the CDR3 gives the full variable domain: DAGVTQSPTHLIKTRGQQVTLRCSPKSGHDTVSWYQQALGQGPQFIFQYYEEEERQRGNFPDRFSGHQFPNYSSELNVNALLLGDSALYLCASTSRVRSNQPQHFGDGTRLSIL.